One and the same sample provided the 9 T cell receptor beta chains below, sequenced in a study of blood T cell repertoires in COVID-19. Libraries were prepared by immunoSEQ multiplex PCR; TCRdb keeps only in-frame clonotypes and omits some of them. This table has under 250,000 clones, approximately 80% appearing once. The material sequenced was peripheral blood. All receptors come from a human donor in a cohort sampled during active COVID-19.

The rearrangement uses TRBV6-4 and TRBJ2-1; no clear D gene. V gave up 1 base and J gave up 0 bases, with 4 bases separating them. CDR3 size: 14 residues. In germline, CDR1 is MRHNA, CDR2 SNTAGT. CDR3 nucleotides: TGTGCCAGCAGTGACTGGAGCTCCTACAATGAGCAGTTCTTC. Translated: CASSDWSSYNEQFF.

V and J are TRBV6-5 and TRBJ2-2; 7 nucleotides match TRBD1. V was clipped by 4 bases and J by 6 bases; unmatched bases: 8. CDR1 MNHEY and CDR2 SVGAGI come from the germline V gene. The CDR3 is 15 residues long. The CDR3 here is CASSSTGAGAGELFF. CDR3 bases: TGTGCCAGCAGTTCAACAGGGGCGGGCGCCGGGGAGCTGTTTTTT.

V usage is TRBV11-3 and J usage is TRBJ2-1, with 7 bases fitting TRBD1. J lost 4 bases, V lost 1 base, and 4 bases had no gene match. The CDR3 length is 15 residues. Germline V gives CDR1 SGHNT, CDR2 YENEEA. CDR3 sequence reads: CASSLGGGAYNEQFF. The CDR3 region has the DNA TGTGCCAGCAGCTTAGGAGGGGGCGCGTACAATGAGCAGTTCTTC.

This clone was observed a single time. The CDR3 DNA sequence: TGTGCCAGCACCCCCGGGGCAGGGGATAGGAAAAAACTGTTTTTT. It specifies CASTPGAGDRKKLFF. J is TRBJ1-4 and V is TRBV18; the D gene is possibly TRBD1 (6 bases). Trimming took off 8 bases at V and 9 bases at J, with 22 bases between the two ends. This CDR3 comprises 15 residues. The V gene's germline CDR1 is KGHSH and CDR2 LQKENI.

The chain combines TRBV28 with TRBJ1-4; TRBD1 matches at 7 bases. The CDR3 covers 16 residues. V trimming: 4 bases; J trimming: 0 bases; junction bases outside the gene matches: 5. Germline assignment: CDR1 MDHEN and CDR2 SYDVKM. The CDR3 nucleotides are TGTGCCAGCAGTTCCGTACAGGGGCCAACTAATGAAAAACTGTTTTTT. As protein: CASSSVQGPTNEKLFF.

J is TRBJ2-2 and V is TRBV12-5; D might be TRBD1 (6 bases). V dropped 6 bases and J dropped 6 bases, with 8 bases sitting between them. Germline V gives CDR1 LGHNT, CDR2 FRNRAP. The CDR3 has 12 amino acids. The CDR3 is CASGPGAGELFF. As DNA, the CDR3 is TGTGCTAGTGGCCCAGGGGCCGGGGAGCTGTTTTTT.

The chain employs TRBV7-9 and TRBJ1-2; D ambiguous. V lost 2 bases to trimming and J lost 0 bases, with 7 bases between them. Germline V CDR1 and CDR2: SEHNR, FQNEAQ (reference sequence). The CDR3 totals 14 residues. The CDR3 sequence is CASSLSPTNYGYTF. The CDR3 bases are TGTGCCAGCAGCTTAAGCCCTACTAACTATGGCTACACCTTC.

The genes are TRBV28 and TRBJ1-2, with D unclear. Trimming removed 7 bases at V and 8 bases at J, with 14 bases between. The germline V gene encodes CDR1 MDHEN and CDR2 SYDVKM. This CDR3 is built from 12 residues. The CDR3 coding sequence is TGTGCCAGCACCCTGGGAGGGCAAGGCTACACCTTC. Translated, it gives CASTLGGQGYTF.

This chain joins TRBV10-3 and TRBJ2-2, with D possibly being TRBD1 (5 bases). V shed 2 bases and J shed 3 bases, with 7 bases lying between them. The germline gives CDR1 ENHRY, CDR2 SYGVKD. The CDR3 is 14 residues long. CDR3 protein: CAISELRDTGELFF. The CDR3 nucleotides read TGTGCCATCAGTGAGCTCAGGGACACCGGGGAGCTGTTTTTT.